This TCR beta chain originates from a study of early T cells in non-severe SARS-CoV-2 infection. This clonotype was seen repeatedly, ten times or more. Unique molecular identifier tags were affixed to discrete cDNA molecules. One entry per CDR3 protein results from TCRdb running MiXCR on the 5' RACE reads. The sample holds some 36,000 distinct CDR3 sequences; roughly 6% are singletons and the top ten take about 5.9%. Germline loops: CDR1 MNHEY, CDR2 SVGEGT. There are 16 residues in the CDR3. The junction had 8 bases not matched to a gene; V was cut back by 0 bases and J by 4 bases. The clonotype originates from an adult who was a healthcare worker with PCR-confirmed SARS-CoV-2 infection or an uninfected control (not recorded which). Sequencing used whole blood. The V and J genes are TRBV6-2 or TRBV6-3 and TRBJ2-5, with TRBD2 identical over 7 bases. The CDR3 region is CASSYSAGLHRETQYF. The CDR3 DNA reads TGTGCCAGCAGTTACTCAGCGGGGCTTCACCGAGAGACCCAGTACTTC.